What follows are 6 T cell receptor beta chains derived from one specimen sequenced in a study of cytomegalovirus exposure and HLA in healthy donors. The primer mix had 60 Vbeta and 13 Jbeta primers. The repertoire was sequenced with immunoSEQ multiplex PCR; TCRdb's copy has only in-frame clones and lacks some. Among 100,000 to 150,000 clones, roughly 74% were seen once, and the ten largest hold 3.5% to 5%. Sequenced sample: PBMCs. These receptors originate from a woman between 45 and 65 years old in good health and CMV-seropositive.

This chain joins TRBV18 and TRBJ2-7, with 10 bases identical to TRBD1. This CDR3 has 15 amino acids. Trimming cost V 6 bases and J 3 bases; bases outside gene matches: 8. Germline V gene sequence: CDR1 KGHSH, CDR2 LQKENI. CDR3 region: CASSPGTGAFYEQYF. The DNA of the CDR3 is TGTGCCAGCTCGCCCGGGACAGGGGCCTTCTACGAGCAGTACTTC.

This clone occurred a few times. The chain combines TRBV6-5 with TRBJ1-5; D is unresolved. V lost 0 bases to trimming and J lost 4 bases, with 4 bases between them. The CDR3 spans 13 residues. Per germline, CDR1 MNHEY and CDR2 SVGAGI. CDR3 DNA: TGTGCCAGCAGTTACTCATTAAATCAGCCCCAGCATTTT. As protein: CASSYSLNQPQHF.

Only a few counts were recorded for this clone. The genes are TRBV28 and TRBJ1-2; 8 positions match TRBD1. In germline, CDR1 is MDHEN, CDR2 SYDVKM. The V segment lost 3 bases and the J segment 5 bases; nucleotides outside the gene matches: 5. This CDR3 has 14 amino acids. The CDR3 DNA reads TGTGCCAGCAGTTTGGCCGGGACAGGATATGGCTACACCTTC. This sequence encodes CASSLAGTGYGYTF.

The V call is TRBV5-1, the J call TRBJ2-7; TRBD2 matches 8 bases. The germline gives CDR1 SGHRS, CDR2 YFSETQ. V dropped 4 bases and J dropped 8; count of bases not matched to a gene: 17. The CDR3 spans 16 residues. The CDR3 reads CASSPGGGLSQVQQYF. The DNA for the CDR3 is TGCGCCAGCAGCCCGGGAGGGGGGCTCTCCCAAGTCCAGCAGTACTTC. Together with reference TRBV5-1 and TRBJ2-7, the CDR3 gives the full variable domain: KAGVTQTPRYLIKTRGQQVTLSCSPISGHRSVSWYQQTPGQGLQFLFEYFSETQRNKGNFPGRFSGRQFSNSRSEMNVSTLELGDSALYLCASSPGGGLSQVQQYFGPGTRLTVT.

The chain uses TRBV27 and TRBJ2-3; 7 positions agree with TRBD1. Germline loops: CDR1 MNHEY, CDR2 SMNVEV (reference sequence). Losses at the gene ends were 5 bases for V and 14 bases for J; bases not matched to a gene: 16. The CDR3 extends over 14 amino acids. Here the CDR3 DNA reads TGTGCCAGCAGTCCTGCGACAGGGTCACGACCCCGGTATTTT. Translated: CASSPATGSRPRYF.

The rearrangement joins TRBV7-2 to TRBJ1-5; D call uncertain. The V end lost 8 bases, the J end lost 5 bases, and 16 bases lay between the germline ends. The germline gives CDR1 SGHTA, CDR2 FQGNSA. The CDR3 is made up of 14 amino acids. The CDR3 sequence is CASELMGDDQPQHF. CDR3 coding DNA: TGTGCCAGCGAGCTTATGGGAGACGATCAGCCCCAGCATTTT.